This T cell receptor beta chain was sequenced in a study of blood T cells in healthy people across ages. In the case of this clonotype: A read error may produce the germline difference seen at one junction end.

Alongside a J-beta primer mix, a sample-barcoded 5' primer served in a second PCR lasting about 7 to 11 cycles. TCRdb re-called the 5' RACE reads with MiXCR, one entry per CDR3 protein. The sample has about 570,000 distinct CDR3 sequences, 27% seen once. Per the germline V gene, CDR1 is SGHDN and CDR2 is FVKESK. The CDR3 is 15 amino acids. The same data also went into a second study, on T cells of mothers and their children.

The chain joins TRBV14 to TRBJ2-5; a weak D match, TRBD2 (6 bases). This receptor was identified in a boy aged 2 to 10 in good health. Sequenced: blood. DNA for the CDR3: TGTGCCAGCAGCCTGGTTGGCGGGGCCCAAGATACCCAGTACTTC. It encodes CASSLVGGAQDTQYF.